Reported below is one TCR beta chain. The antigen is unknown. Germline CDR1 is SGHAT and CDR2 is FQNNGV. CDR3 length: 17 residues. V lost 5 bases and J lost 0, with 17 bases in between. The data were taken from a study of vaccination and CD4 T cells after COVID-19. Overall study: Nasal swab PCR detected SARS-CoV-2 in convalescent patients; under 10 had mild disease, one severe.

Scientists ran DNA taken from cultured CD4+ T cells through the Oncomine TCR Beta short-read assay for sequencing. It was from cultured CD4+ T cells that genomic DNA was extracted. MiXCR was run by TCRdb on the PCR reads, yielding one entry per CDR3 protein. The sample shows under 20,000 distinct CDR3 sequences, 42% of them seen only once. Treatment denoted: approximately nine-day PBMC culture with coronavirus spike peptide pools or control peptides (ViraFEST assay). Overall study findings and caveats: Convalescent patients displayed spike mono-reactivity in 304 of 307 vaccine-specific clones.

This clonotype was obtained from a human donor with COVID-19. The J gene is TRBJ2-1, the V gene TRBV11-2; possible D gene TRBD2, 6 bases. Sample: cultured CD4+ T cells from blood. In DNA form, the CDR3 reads TGTGCCAGCAGCCCTAGGGGCGGGGCCAGCTCCTACAATGAGCAGTTCTTC. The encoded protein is CASSPRGGASSYNEQFF.